The entry that follows covers one TCR beta chain sequence. The data were taken from a study of blood T cell repertoires in COVID-19. In the study overall: Acute and convalescent COVID-19 samples came from the United States, Italy and Spain. PBMCs, B-cell-depleted T cells, or T cells were the source of the cDNA or gDNA that made up the material.

Source study methods: Nucleated cell counts were estimated from reference gene primer amplification. The method was immunoSEQ multiplex PCR; TCRdb's version includes in-frame clones alone and lacks a portion of them. V and J calls and clone size are given by that table; D and trimming were obtained from the DNA. This sample has 70,000 to 85,000 clones, with 80% to 90% found just once. The CDR3 is made up of 15 amino acids. J gave up 2 bases and V 6 bases, and 7 bases lay outside the gene matches. Per germline, CDR1 MNHEY and CDR2 SVGAGI. This sequence joins TRBV6-5 and TRBJ1-5, with 7 bases aligning to TRBD1. Sequencing input: peripheral blood. This sequence originates from a woman over 75 with acute or convalescent COVID-19. CDR3 in DNA: TGTGCCAGCAGCAAAATAACAGGGGGCAATCAGCCCCAGCATTTT. This codes for CASSKITGGNQPQHF.